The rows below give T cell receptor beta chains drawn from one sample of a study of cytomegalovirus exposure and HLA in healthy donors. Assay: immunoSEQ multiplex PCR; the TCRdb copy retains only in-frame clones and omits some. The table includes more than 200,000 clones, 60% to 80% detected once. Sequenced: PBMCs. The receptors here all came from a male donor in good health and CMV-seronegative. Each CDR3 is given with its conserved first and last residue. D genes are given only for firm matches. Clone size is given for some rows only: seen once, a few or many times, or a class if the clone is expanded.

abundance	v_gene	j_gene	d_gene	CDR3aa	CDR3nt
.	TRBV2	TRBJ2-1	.	CAISVNEQFF	TGTGCCATAAGCGTCAATGAGCAGTTCTTC
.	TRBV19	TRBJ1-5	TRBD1	CASRDRGNQPQHF	TGTGCCAGTAGGGACAGGGGGAATCAGCCCCAGCATTTT
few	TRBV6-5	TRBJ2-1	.	CASSNPVSNEQFF	TGTGCCAGCAGCAATCCCGTGAGTAATGAGCAGTTCTTC
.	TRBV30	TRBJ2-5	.	CAWTPEDQETQYF	TGTGCCTGGACCCCAGAAGACCAAGAGACCCAGTACTTC
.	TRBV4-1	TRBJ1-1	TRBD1	CASSRQGASNTEAFF	TGCGCCAGCAGCCGCCAGGGGGCGTCGAACACTGAAGCTTTCTTT
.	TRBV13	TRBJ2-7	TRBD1	CASSIRDRVSDEQYF	TGTGCCAGCAGCATCCGGGACAGGGTAAGCGACGAGCAGTACTTC
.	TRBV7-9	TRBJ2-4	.	CASISDGPGDIQYF	TGTGCCAGCATCTCAGACGGCCCGGGGGACATTCAGTACTTC
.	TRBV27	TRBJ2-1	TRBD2	CASSLRPPSAGSSYNEQFF	TGTGCCAGCAGTTTAAGGCCCCCATCAGCGGGAAGCTCCTACAATGAGCAGTTCTTC
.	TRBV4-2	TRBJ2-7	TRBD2	CASSQEREAPYEQYF	TGTGCCAGCAGCCAAGAGCGGGAGGCCCCCTACGAGCAGTACTTC
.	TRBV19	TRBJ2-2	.	CASSPRLNGELFF	TGTGCCAGTAGTCCAAGACTGAACGGGGAGCTGTTTTTT
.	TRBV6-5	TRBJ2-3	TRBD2	CASSYLTSGRPGAQYF	TGTGCCAGCAGTTACTTAACTAGCGGGAGACCCGGGGCGCAGTATTTT
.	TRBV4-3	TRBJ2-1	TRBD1	CASSQDGTGAYNEQFF	TGCGCCAGCAGCCAAGATGGGACAGGGGCCTACAATGAGCAGTTCTTC
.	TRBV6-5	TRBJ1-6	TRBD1	CASSLTGDNSPLHF	TGTGCCAGCAGTTTGACAGGGGATAATTCACCCCTCCACTTT
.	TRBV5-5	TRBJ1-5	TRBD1	CASSFTGGGNQPQHF	TGTGCCAGCAGCTTTACAGGGGGTGGCAATCAGCCCCAGCATTTT
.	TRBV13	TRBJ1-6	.	CASSQGGAFNSPLHF	TGTGCCAGCAGCCAAGGGGGGGCCTTTAATTCACCCCTCCACTTT
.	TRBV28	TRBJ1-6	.	CASSSSSSPLHF	TGTGCCAGCAGTAGCTCAAGTTCACCCCTCCACTTT
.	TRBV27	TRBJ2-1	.	CASRLKTTRTVGHSYNEQFF	TGTGCCAGCAGGCTTAAAACAACGAGGACAGTCGGGCACTCCTACAATGAGCAGTTCTTC
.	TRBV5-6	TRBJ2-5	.	CASSSGRGTGLWEQYF	TGTGCCAGCAGCTCTGGGCGGGGGACAGGTCTATGGGAGCAGTACTTC
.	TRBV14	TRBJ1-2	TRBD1	CASSHRGDRGLMGGYTF	TGTGCCAGCAGCCACCGGGGGGACAGGGGACTCATGGGAGGCTACACCTTC
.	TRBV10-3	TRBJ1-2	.	CAIAGVYRDYGYTF	TGTGCCATCGCTGGGGTGTACAGGGACTATGGCTACACCTTC
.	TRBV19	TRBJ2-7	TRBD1	CASAGTGRDEQYF	TGTGCCAGTGCCGGGACAGGGCGGGACGAGCAGTACTTC
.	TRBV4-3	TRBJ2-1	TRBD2	CASSQPGLAVGEQFF	TGCGCCAGCAGCCAACCGGGACTAGCTGTGGGGGAGCAGTTCTTC
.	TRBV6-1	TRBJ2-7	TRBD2	CASIGWLAASYEQYF	TGTGCCAGCATCGGGTGGCTAGCGGCCTCCTACGAGCAGTACTTC
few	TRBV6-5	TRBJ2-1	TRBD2	CASSYRLAGGPEQFF	TGTGCCAGCAGTTATCGACTAGCGGGGGGGCCGGAGCAGTTCTTC
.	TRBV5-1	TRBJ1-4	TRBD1	CASSRGTGDEKLFF	TGCGCCAGCAGCCGGGGGACAGGGGACGAAAAACTGTTTTTT
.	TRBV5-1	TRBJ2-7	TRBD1	CASSGRTGVYEQYF	TGCGCCAGCAGCGGAAGGACAGGGGTCTACGAGCAGTACTTC
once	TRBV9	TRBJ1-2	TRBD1	CASSEGQGQGGYTF	TGTGCCAGCAGCGAGGGACAGGGGCAGGGGGGCTACACCTTC
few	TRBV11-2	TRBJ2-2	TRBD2	CASSKRLAGVETGELFF	TGTGCCAGCAGCAAAAGACTAGCGGGAGTGGAAACCGGGGAGCTGTTTTTT
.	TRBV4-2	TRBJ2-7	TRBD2	CASSQTRLAGRGEQYF	TGTGCCAGCAGCCAAACCCGACTAGCGGGGCGGGGGGAGCAGTACTTC
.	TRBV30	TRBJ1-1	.	CAWRTAPGEGNTEAFF	TGTGCCTGGAGGACGGCTCCAGGGGAGGGGAACACTGAAGCTTTCTTT
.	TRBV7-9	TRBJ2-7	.	CASSGGGTSGVEQYF	TGTGCCAGCAGCGGGGGAGGGACATCAGGCGTCGAGCAGTACTTC
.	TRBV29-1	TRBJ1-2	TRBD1	CSVDSSGQVLMDYTF	TGCAGCGTTGATTCGTCGGGACAGGTCCTTATGGACTACACCTTC
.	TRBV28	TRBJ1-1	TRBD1	CASRGTGGRTEAFF	TGTGCCAGCAGGGGGACAGGGGGTCGCACTGAAGCTTTCTTT
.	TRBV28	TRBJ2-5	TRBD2	CASSPIRTSGWETQYF	TGTGCCAGCAGTCCGATAAGGACTAGCGGGTGGGAGACCCAGTACTTC
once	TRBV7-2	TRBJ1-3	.	CASSSSVAGNTIYF	TGTGCCAGCAGCTCGTCCGTAGCTGGAAACACCATATATTTT
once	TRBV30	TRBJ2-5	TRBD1	CAWSVRGGLQETQYF	TGTGCCTGGAGTGTACGAGGGGGCCTTCAAGAGACCCAGTACTTC
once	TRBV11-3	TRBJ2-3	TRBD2	CASSLASSGGAGDAQYF	TGTGCCAGCAGCTTAGCTTCCAGCGGGGGGGCAGGAGATGCGCAGTATTTT
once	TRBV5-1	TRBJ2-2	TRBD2	CASNPRGTNTGELFF	TGCGCCAGCAACCCGCGGGGGACCAACACCGGGGAGCTGTTTTTT
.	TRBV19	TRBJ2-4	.	CASTGIAKNIQYF	TGTGCCAGTACAGGTATAGCCAAAAACATTCAGTACTTC
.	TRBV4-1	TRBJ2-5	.	CASSQDHREDRNQETQYF	TGCGCCAGCAGCCAAGATCACAGGGAGGACAGGAACCAAGAGACCCAGTACTTC
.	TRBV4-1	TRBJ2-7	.	CASSQGDLGYEQYF	TGCGCCAGCAGCCAGGGCGATCTTGGGTACGAGCAGTACTTC
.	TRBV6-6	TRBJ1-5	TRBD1	CASRSDRGVDNQPQHF	TGTGCCAGCAGATCGGACAGGGGTGTTGACAATCAGCCCCAGCATTTT
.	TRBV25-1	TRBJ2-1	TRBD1	CASSGAGTGRDEQFF	TGTGCCAGCAGTGGAGCGGGGACAGGGAGAGATGAGCAGTTCTTC
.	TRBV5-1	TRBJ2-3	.	CASSLEAERRDTQYF	TGCGCCAGCAGCTTGGAGGCGGAGCGGAGAGATACGCAGTATTTT
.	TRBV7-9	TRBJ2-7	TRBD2	CASSNSGGPYEQYF	TGTGCCAGCAGCAATAGCGGGGGGCCTTACGAGCAGTACTTC
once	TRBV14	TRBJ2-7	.	CASSQDLGGEQYF	TGTGCCAGCAGCCAAGATCTAGGCGGCGAGCAGTACTTC
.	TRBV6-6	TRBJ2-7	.	CASSHSRGGEQYF	TGTGCCAGCAGTCACTCCCGGGGTGGCGAGCAGTACTTC
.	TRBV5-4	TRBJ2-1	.	CASSLERALSYEQFF	TGTGCCAGCAGCTTGGAGAGGGCTCTTAGCTATGAGCAGTTCTTC
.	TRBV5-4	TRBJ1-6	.	CASSLVRGFNSPLHF	TGTGCCAGCAGCTTGGTAAGGGGTTTTAATTCACCCCTCCACTTT
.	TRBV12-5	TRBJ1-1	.	CASGLAGGEAFF	TGTGCTAGTGGTTTAGCGGGAGGGGAAGCTTTCTTT
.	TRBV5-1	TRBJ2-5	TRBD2	CASGPGGGWETQYF	TGCGCCAGCGGCCCCGGCGGGGGGTGGGAGACCCAGTACTTC
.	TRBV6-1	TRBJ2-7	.	CASSQGFLSYEQYF	TGTGCCAGCAGCCAGGGATTTTTATCCTACGAGCAGTACTTC
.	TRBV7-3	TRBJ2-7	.	CASSLTGTVGTYEQYF	TGTGCCAGCAGCTTAACCGGGACAGTAGGGACTTACGAGCAGTACTTC
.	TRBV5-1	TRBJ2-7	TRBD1	CASRRDSIDEQYF	TGCGCCAGCAGGAGGGACAGCATAGACGAGCAGTACTTC
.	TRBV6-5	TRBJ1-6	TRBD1	CASSYDRGESPLHF	TGTGCCAGCAGTTACGACAGGGGAGAATCACCCCTCCACTTT